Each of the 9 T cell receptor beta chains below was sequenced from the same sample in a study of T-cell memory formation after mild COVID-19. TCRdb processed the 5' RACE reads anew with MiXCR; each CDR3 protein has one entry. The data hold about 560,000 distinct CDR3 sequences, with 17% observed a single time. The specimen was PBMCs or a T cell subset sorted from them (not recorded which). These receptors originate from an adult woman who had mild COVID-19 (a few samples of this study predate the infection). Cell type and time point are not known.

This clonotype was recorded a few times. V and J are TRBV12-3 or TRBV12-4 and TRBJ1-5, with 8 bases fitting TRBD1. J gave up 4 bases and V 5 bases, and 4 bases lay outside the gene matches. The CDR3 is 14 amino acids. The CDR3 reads CASSDGQGNQPQHF. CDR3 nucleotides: TGTGCCAGCAGTGATGGACAGGGAAATCAGCCCCAGCATTTT.

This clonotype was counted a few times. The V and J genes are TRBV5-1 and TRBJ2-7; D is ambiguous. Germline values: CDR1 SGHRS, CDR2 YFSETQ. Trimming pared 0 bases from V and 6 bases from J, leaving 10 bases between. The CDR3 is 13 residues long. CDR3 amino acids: CASSLGTEGEQYF. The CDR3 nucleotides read TGCGCCAGCAGCTTGGGGACCGAAGGCGAGCAGTACTTC.

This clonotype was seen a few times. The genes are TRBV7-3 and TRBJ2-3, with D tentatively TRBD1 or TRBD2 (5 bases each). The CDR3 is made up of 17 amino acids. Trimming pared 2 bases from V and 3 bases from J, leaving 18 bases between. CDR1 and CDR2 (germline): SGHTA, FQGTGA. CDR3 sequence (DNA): TGTGCCAGCAGCTTAGTTAAGGGAAGAGAGGGGACAGATACGCAGTATTTT. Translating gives CASSLVKGREGTDTQYF. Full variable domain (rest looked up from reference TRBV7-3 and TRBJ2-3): GAGVSQTPSNKVTEKGKYVELRCDPISGHTALYWYRQSLGQGPEFLIYFQGTGAADDSGLPNDRFFAVRPEGSVSTLKIQRTERGDSAVYLCASSLVKGREGTDTQYFGPGTRLTVL.

The CDR3 region is CASSQDQLAANTQYF. As DNA, the CDR3 is TGCGCCAGCAGCCAAGACCAACTAGCCGCAAATACGCAGTATTTT. The chain links TRBV4-1 to TRBJ2-3, with D possibly being TRBD2 (6 bases). CDR1 and CDR2 (germline): MGHRA, YSYEKL. V was pared by 0 bases and J by 7 bases, with 14 bases between. The CDR3 spans 15 residues.

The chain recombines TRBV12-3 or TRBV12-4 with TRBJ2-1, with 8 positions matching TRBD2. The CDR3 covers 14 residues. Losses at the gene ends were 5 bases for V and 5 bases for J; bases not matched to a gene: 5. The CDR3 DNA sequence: TGTGCCAGCAGTCCGACTAGCGTACACAATGAGCAGTTCTTC. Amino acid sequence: CASSPTSVHNEQFF.

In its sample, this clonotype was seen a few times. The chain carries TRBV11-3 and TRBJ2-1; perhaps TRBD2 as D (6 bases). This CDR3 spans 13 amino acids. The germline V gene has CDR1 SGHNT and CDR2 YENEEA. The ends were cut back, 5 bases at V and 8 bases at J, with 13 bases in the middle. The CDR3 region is CASSRDSRYEQFF. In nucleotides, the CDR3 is TGTGCCAGCAGCCGGGACTCGCGCTATGAGCAGTTCTTC.

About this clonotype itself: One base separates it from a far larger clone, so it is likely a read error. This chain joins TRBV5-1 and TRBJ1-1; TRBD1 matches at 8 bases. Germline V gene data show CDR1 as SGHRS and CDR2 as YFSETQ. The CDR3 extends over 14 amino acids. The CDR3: CASSLGTGNAEAFF. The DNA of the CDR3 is TGCGCCAGCAGCTTGGGGACAGGGAACGCTGAAGCTTTCTTT.

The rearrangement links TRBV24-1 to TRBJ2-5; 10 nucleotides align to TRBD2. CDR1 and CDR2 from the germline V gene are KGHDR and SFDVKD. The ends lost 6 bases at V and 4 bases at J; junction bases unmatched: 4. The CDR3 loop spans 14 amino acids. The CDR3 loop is CATSLAGVGETQYF. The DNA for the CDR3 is TGTGCCACCAGTCTAGCGGGAGTTGGAGAGACCCAGTACTTC.

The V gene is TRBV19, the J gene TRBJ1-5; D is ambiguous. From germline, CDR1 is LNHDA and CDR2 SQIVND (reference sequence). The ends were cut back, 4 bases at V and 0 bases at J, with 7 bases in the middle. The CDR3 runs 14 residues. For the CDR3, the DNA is TGTGCCAGTAGTACCCCTAATAGCAATCAGCCCCAGCATTTT. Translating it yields CASSTPNSNQPQHF.